These 2 T cell receptor beta chains were all obtained from the same sample, sequenced in a study of regulatory T cells in long-lasting Graves disease. TCR beta libraries were built with iRepertoire HTBI primers and Arm-PCR of CDR3 regions. TCRdb ran MiXCR on the multiplex PCR reads and lists one entry per CDR3 protein. The sample has a few hundred thousand distinct CDR3 sequences; around a quarter are singletons. The time point denotes: persistent/refractory GD, antithyroid drugs over 5 years with positive TRAb. Extracted PBMC RNA gave rise to the TCR library. Sequencing was performed on peripheral blood mononuclear cells (PBMCs), taken when the disease was refractory, from a patient treated with antithyroid drugs. The receptors were sampled from a female donor with Graves disease.

This clonotype was picked up many times. The CDR3 DNA is TGTGCCACCAGTGATAGCAGGGCCCAGAGGACTGAAGCTTTCTTT. Protein: CATSDSRAQRTEAFF. The chain couples TRBV24-1 to TRBJ1-1; a weak D match, TRBD1 (5 bases). The CDR3 consists of 15 residues. The V end was cut by 3 bases, the J end by 5 bases, with 15 bases between. Per germline, CDR1 KGHDR and CDR2 SFDVKD.

This clonotype was found many times. V is TRBV6-1 and J is TRBJ1-4, with D perhaps TRBD1 (6 bases). Germline assignment: CDR1 MNHNS and CDR2 SASEGT. The CDR3 length is 16 residues. The V end was cut by 3 bases, the J end by 7 bases, with 18 bases between. CDR3 sequence reads: CASSDRRGRGREKLFF. The CDR3, as DNA: TGTGCCAGCAGTGACAGACGGGGCAGGGGACGTGAAAAACTGTTTTTT.